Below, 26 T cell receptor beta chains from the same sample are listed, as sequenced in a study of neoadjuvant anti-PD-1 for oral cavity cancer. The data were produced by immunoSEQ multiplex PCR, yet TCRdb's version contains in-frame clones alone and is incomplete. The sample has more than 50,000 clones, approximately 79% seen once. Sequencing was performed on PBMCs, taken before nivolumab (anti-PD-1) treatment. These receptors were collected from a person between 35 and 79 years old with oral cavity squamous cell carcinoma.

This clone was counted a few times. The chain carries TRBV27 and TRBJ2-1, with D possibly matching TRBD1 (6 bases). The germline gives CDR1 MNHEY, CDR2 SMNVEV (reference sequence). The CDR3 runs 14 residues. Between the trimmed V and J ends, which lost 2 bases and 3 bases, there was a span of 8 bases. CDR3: CASSLGGLYNEQFF. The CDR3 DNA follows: TGTGCCAGCAGTTTAGGGGGCCTCTACAATGAGCAGTTCTTC.

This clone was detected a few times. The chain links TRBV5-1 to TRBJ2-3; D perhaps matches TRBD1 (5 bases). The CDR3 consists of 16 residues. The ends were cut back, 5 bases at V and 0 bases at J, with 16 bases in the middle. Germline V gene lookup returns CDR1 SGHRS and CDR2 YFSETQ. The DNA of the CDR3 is TGCGCCAGCAGTTTCGCCAGGGTCCAAAGCACAGATACGCAGTATTTT. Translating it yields CASSFARVQSTDTQYF. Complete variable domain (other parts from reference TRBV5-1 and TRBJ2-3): KAGVTQTPRYLIKTRGQQVTLSCSPISGHRSVSWYQQTPGQGLQFLFEYFSETQRNKGNFPGRFSGRQFSNSRSEMNVSTLELGDSALYLCASSFARVQSTDTQYFGPGTRLTVL.

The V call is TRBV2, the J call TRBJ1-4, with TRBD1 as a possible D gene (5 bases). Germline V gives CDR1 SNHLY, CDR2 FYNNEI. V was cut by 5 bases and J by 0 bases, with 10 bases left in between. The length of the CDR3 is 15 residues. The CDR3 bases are TGTGCCAGCAGTATCGACAGAACAACTAATGAAAAACTGTTTTTT. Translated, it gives CASSIDRTTNEKLFF.

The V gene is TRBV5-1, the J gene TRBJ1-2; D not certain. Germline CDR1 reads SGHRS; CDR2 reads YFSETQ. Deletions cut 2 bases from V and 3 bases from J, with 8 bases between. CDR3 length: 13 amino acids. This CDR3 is CASSFEGDYGYTF. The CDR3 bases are TGCGCCAGCAGCTTTGAGGGAGACTATGGCTACACCTTC.

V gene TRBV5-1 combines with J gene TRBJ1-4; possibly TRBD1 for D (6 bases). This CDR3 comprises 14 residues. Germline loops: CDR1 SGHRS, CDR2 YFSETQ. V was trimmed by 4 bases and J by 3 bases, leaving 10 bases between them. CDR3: CASSPGQSNEKLFF. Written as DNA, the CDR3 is TGCGCCAGCAGCCCCGGACAGTCTAATGAAAAACTGTTTTTT.

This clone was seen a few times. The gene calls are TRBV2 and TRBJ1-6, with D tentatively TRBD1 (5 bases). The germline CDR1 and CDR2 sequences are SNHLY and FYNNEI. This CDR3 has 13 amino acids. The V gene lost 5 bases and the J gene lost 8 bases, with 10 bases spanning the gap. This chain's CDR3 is CASSSDSYSPLHF. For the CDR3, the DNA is TGTGCCAGCAGTTCTGACAGTTATTCACCCCTCCACTTT.

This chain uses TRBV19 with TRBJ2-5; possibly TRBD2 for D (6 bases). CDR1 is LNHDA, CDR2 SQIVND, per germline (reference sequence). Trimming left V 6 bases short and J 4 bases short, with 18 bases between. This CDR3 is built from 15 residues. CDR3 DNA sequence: TGTGCCAGTAGCCTTAGGGCGGAGGGGAGAGAGACCCAGTACTTC. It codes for CASSLRAEGRETQYF.

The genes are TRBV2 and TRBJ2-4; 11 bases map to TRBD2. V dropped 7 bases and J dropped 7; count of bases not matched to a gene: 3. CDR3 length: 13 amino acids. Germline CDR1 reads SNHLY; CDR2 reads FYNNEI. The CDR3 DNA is TGTGCCAGCAATAGCGGGAGGGACAACATTCAGTACTTC. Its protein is CASNSGRDNIQYF. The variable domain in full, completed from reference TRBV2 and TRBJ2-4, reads EPEVTQTPSHQVTQMGQEVILRCVPISNHLYFYWYRQILGQKVEFLVSFYNNEISEKSEIFDDQFSVERPDGSNFTLKIRSTKLEDSAMYFCASNSGRDNIQYFGAGTRLSVL.

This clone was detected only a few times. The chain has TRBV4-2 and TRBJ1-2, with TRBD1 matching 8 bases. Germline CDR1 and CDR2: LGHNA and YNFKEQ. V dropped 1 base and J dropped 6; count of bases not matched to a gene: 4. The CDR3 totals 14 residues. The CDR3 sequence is CASSQGGTGNGYTF. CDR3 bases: TGTGCCAGCAGCCAAGGTGGGACAGGCAATGGCTACACCTTC.

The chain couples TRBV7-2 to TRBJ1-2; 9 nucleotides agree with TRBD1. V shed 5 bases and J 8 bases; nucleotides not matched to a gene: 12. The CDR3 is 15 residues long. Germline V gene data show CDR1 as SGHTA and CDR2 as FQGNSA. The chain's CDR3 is CASSTTGTGSGGYTF. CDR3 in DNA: TGTGCCAGCAGCACGACCGGGACAGGGTCCGGGGGCTACACCTTC.

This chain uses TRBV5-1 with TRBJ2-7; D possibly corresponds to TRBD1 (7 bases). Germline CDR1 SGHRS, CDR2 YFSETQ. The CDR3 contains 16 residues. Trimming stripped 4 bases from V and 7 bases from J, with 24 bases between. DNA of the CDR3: TGCGCCAGCAGCCTCCAAGGACAGGCGCCCGGGAGTGAGCAGTACTTC. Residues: CASSLQGQAPGSEQYF.

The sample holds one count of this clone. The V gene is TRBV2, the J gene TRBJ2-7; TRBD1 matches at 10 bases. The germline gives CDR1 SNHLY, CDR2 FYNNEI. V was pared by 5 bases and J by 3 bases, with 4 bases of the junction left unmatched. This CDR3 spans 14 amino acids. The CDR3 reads CASSIDRGLYEQYF. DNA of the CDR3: TGTGCCAGCAGTATCGACAGGGGGCTCTACGAGCAGTACTTC. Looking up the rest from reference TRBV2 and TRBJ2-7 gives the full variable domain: EPEVTQTPSHQVTQMGQEVILRCVPISNHLYFYWYRQILGQKVEFLVSFYNNEISEKSEIFDDQFSVERPDGSNFTLKIRSTKLEDSAMYFCASSIDRGLYEQYFGPGTRLTVT.

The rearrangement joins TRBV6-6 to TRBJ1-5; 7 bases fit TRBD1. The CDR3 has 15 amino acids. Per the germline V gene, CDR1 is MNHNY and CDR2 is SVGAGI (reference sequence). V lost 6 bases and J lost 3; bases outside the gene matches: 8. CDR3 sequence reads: CASSPTGLLNQPQHF. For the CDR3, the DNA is TGTGCCAGCAGCCCGACAGGGCTACTCAATCAGCCCCAGCATTTT.

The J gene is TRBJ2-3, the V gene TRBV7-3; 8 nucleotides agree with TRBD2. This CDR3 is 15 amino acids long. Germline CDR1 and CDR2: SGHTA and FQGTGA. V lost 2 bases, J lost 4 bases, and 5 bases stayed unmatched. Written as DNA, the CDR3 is TGTGCCAGCAGCTTAGGCGGGAGGATGGCAGATACGCAGTATTTT. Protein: CASSLGGRMADTQYF.

CDR3 in DNA: TGTGCCAGTAGAAGGACAGGGGGCCTAGATACGCAGTATTTT. Translated, it gives CASRRTGGLDTQYF. The chain combines TRBV19 with TRBJ2-3; the match to TRBD1 covers 11 bases. V lost 6 bases to trimming and J lost 5 bases; unmatched junction nucleotides: 4. This CDR3 is built from 14 residues. CDR1 is LNHDA, CDR2 SQIVND, per germline (reference sequence).

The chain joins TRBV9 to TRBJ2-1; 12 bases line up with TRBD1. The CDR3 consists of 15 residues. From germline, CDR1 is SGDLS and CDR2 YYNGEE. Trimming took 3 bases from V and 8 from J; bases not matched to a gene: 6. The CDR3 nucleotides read TGTGCCAGCAGCGCCCGGGACAGGGGGCGGGATGAGCAGTTCTTC. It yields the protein CASSARDRGRDEQFF.

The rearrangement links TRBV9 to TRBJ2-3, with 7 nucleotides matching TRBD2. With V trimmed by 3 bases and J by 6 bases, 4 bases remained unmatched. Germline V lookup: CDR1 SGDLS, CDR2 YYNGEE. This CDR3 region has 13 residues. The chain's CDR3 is CASSGTSEDTQYF. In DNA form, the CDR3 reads TGTGCCAGCAGCGGTACTAGCGAGGATACGCAGTATTTT.

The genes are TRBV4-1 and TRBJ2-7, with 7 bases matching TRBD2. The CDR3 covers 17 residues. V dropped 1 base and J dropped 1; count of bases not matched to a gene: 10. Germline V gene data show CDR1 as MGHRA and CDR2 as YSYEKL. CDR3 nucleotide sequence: TGCGCCAGCAGCCAAGCCCCACTTAGCGGGTCTTCCTACGAGCAGTACTTC. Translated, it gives CASSQAPLSGSSYEQYF.

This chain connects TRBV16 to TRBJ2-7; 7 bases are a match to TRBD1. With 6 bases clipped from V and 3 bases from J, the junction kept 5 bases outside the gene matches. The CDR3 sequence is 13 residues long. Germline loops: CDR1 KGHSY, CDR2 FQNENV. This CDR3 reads CASSFDRVYEQYF. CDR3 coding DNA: TGTGCCAGCAGTTTCGACAGGGTCTACGAGCAGTACTTC.

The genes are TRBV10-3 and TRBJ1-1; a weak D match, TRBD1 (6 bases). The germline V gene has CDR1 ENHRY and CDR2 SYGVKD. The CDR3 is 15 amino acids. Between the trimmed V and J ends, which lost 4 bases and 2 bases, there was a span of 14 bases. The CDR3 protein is CAISAVGAGNTEAFF. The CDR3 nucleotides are TGTGCCATCAGTGCAGTGGGGGCGGGAAACACTGAAGCTTTCTTT.

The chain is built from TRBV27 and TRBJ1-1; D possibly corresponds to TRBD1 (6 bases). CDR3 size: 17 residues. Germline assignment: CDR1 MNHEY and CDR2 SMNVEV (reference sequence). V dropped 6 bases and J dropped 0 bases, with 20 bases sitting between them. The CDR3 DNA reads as TGTGCCAGCAGACCAAGTGGGGGCGGGGAACTGAACACTGAAGCTTTCTTT. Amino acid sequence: CASRPSGGGELNTEAFF.

The CDR3 protein is CASSEWGSRPLHF. The DNA for the CDR3 is TGTGCCAGCAGTGAATGGGGGAGCAGGCCCCTCCACTTT. The genes are TRBV6-1 and TRBJ1-6; possibly TRBD1 for D (5 bases). This CDR3 has 13 residues. The V gene lost 2 bases and the J gene lost 13 bases, with 12 bases spanning the gap. The germline gives CDR1 MNHNS, CDR2 SASEGT.

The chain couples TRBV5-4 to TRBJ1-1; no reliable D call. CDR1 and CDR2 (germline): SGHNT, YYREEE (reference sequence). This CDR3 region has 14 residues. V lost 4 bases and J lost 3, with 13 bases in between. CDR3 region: CASSLEIQDTEAFF. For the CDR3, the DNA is TGTGCCAGCAGCCTAGAAATTCAGGACACTGAAGCTTTCTTT.

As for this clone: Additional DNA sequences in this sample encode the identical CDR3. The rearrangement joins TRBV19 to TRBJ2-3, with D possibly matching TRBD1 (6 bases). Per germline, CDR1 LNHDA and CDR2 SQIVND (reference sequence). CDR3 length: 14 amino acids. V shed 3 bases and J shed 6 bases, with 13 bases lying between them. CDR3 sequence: CASSIGQGSDTQYF. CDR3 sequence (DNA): TGTGCCAGTAGTATCGGGCAGGGGTCGGATACGCAGTATTTT.

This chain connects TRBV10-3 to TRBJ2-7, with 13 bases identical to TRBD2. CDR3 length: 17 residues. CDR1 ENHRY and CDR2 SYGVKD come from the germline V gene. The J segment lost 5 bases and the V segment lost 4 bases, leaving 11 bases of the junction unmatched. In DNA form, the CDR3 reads TGTGCCATCAGTGGCCTCCTAACTAGCGGGAGGGTCCACGAGCAGTACTTC. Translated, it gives CAISGLLTSGRVHEQYF.

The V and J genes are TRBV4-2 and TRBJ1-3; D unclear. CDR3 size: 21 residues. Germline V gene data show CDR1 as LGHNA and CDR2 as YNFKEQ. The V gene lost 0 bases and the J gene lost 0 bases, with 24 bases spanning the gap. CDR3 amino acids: CASSQERFSKGRLSSGNTIYF. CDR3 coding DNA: TGTGCCAGCAGCCAAGAACGTTTTTCCAAAGGACGGCTAAGCTCTGGAAACACCATATATTTT.